Below are 14 T cell receptor beta chains sequenced from a single sample in a study of CD8+ T cells in alopecia areata listed by TCRdb under 2018. Receptor amplification or capture employed the immunoSEQ multiplex PCR assay. RNA was extracted from all samples and reverse transcribed into cDNA, which served as template for TCR sequencing. TCRdb retrieved this table from immuneACCESS and kept in-frame rearrangements only. Not all clones are present; in checked studies, unresolved V genes account for under half, and no reason is known for the remainder. The sample yields some 180,000 clones; 45% to 60% were counted once. The biggest ten clones account for around 10% of the sample. Reading the label with the study, this specimen's treatment or condition is: oral pan-JAK inhibitor, 5-10 mg twice daily. The sample consisted of CD8+ T cells sorted from blood, taken at week 52, from a patient treated with tofacitinib. The receptors derive from a human donor with alopecia areata.

The gene calls are TRBV30 and TRBJ2-1; 10 bases align to TRBD2. CDR3 length: 15 amino acids. Germline V gene data show CDR1 as GTSNPN and CDR2 as SVGIG (reference sequence). The ends lost 0 bases at V and 8 bases at J; junction bases unmatched: 7. In nucleotides, the CDR3 is TGTGCCTGGAGTGTTTCGAAGCGGGGGGGTTATGAGCAGTTCTTC. This gives the protein CAWSVSKRGGYEQFF.

The chain couples TRBV4-1 to TRBJ2-7; TRBD1 agrees at 8 bases. The CDR3 is 15 residues long. Germline V gives CDR1 MGHRA, CDR2 YSYEKL. J gave up 3 bases and V 3 bases, and 7 bases lay outside the gene matches. This chain's CDR3 is CASSQAGTGIYEQYF. The CDR3 coding sequence is TGCGCCAGCAGCCAGGCCGGGACAGGCATCTACGAGCAGTACTTC.

In DNA, the CDR3 is TGTGCCAGCAGTGAATACCGACAGGGACTTTCACCCCTCCACTTT. Protein: CASSEYRQGLSPLHF. This sequence joins TRBV25-1 and TRBJ1-6; 7 bases align to TRBD1. J was trimmed by 9 bases and V by 0 bases; bases with no gene match: 5. The CDR3 is made up of 15 amino acids. Germline CDR1 reads MGHDK; CDR2 reads SYGVNS.

The rearrangement uses TRBV6-5 and TRBJ1-5; the D gene is possibly TRBD1 (5 bases). CDR1 is MNHEY, CDR2 SVGAGI, per germline. Trimming cost V 6 bases and J 4 bases, with 7 bases left between them. This CDR3 region has 12 residues. This CDR3 reads CASREGNQPQHF. DNA for the CDR3: TGTGCCAGCAGGGAGGGGAATCAGCCCCAGCATTTT.

This clone was observed a few times. The chain combines TRBV6-1 with TRBJ2-1; the D gene is possibly TRBD1 (6 bases). Between the trimmed V and J ends, which lost 5 bases and 7 bases, there was a span of 15 bases. The CDR3 extends over 14 amino acids. In germline, CDR1 is MNHNS, CDR2 SASEGT. In nucleotides, the CDR3 is TGTGCCAGCAGTAAGGGGGACGGGGCAAATGAGCAGTTCTTC. Translation: CASSKGDGANEQFF.

CDR3 loop: CASRILGGPDTGELFF. DNA of the CDR3: TGTGCCAGCAGAATTCTGGGGGGGCCCGACACCGGGGAGCTGTTTTTT. The chain combines TRBV11-2 with TRBJ2-2; perhaps TRBD2 as D (7 bases). The CDR3 sequence is 16 residues long. The V end lost 6 bases, the J end lost 3 bases, and 17 bases lay between the germline ends. Germline CDR1 is SGHAT and CDR2 is FQNNGV.

V usage is TRBV5-1 and J usage is TRBJ1-2; TRBD1 is a possible D gene (5 bases). Germline CDR1 and CDR2: SGHRS and YFSETQ. The CDR3 length is 14 residues. Between the trimmed V and J ends, which lost 0 bases and 8 bases, there was a span of 14 bases. CDR3 in amino acids: CASSLGGRAQGYTF. DNA of the CDR3: TGCGCCAGCAGCTTGGGCGGCAGGGCGCAGGGCTACACCTTC.

This clone was observed a handful of times. The chain recombines TRBV7-3 with TRBJ1-5; D is uncertain. The CDR3 runs to 11 residues. Per germline, CDR1 SGHTA and CDR2 FQGTGA. Trimming took off 10 bases at V and 1 base at J, with 5 bases between the two ends. CDR3 sequence (DNA): TGTGCCATCGACAGCAATCAGCCCCAGCATTTT. Translated: CAIDSNQPQHF.

This clone was observed a handful of times. This chain connects TRBV11-2 to TRBJ2-3; TRBD2 might be the D (5 bases). Between the trimmed V and J ends, which lost 2 bases and 2 bases, there was a span of 11 bases. This CDR3 is 15 amino acids long. Germline-derived CDR1 and CDR2 are SGHAT and FQNNGV. CDR3 sequence: CASSLPSRSTDTQYF. CDR3 bases: TGTGCCAGCAGCTTACCTAGCCGATCCACAGATACGCAGTATTTT.

This clone is a singleton in its sample. The chain combines TRBV5-1 with TRBJ2-7; TRBD1 might be the D (7 bases). CDR3 size: 14 residues. The germline gives CDR1 SGHRS, CDR2 YFSETQ. V was trimmed by 2 bases and J by 3 bases, leaving 12 bases between them. The CDR3 here is CASSFIQGGYEQYF. The CDR3 DNA sequence: TGCGCCAGCAGCTTTATTCAGGGGGGCTACGAGCAGTACTTC.

The chain joins TRBV5-4 to TRBJ2-1; 8 bases are a match to TRBD1. J lost 8 bases, V lost 10 bases, and 11 bases had no gene match. This CDR3 contains 13 residues. Germline V gene lookup returns CDR1 SGHNT and CDR2 YYREEE (reference sequence). For the CDR3, the DNA is TGTGCCTGGACAGGGTTTGGGCTTGATGAGCAGTTCTTC. Its protein is CAWTGFGLDEQFF.

A few counts support this clone. The rearrangement joins TRBV7-9 to TRBJ2-3; D unresolved. The CDR3 runs to 16 residues. Trimming removed 1 base at V and 6 bases at J, with 17 bases between. The germline V gene has CDR1 SEHNR and CDR2 FQNEAQ (reference sequence). CDR3 nucleotides: TGTGCCAGCAGCTTAGGGCCCAAGGACCACCTTGATACGCAGTATTTT. The encoded protein is CASSLGPKDHLDTQYF.

V usage is TRBV6-5 and J usage is TRBJ1-6; D is undetermined. In germline, CDR1 is MNHEY, CDR2 SVGAGI. The CDR3 has 13 amino acids. The ends were cut back, 3 bases at V and 7 bases at J, with 7 bases in the middle. DNA of the CDR3: TGTGCCAGCAGTTATTATGAGAATTCACCCCTCCACTTT. Its protein product is CASSYYENSPLHF.

This sequence joins TRBV9 and TRBJ2-5; 8 bases align to TRBD2. From germline, CDR1 is SGDLS and CDR2 YYNGEE. The J segment lost 5 bases and the V segment lost 6 bases, leaving 9 bases of the junction unmatched. The CDR3 has 14 amino acids. CDR3: CASNFGGGPETQYF. The CDR3 DNA follows: TGTGCCAGCAATTTCGGGGGGGGCCCGGAGACCCAGTACTTC.